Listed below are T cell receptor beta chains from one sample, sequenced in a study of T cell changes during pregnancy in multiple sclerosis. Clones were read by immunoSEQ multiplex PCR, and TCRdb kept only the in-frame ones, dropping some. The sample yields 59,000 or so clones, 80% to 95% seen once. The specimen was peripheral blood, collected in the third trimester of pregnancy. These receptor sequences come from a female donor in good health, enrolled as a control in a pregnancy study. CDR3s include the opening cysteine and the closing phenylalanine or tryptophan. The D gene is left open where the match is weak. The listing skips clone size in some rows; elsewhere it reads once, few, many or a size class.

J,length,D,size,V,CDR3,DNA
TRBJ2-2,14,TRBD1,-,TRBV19,CASTRLPGGGELFF,TGTGCCAGTACCCGACTGCCAGGGGGCGGGGAGCTGTTTTTT
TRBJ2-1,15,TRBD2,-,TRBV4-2,CASSHGTSGYNEQFF,TGTGCCAGCAGCCACGGGACTAGCGGCTACAATGAGCAGTTCTTC
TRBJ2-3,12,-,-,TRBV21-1,CASSIQGDTQYF,TGTGCCAGCAGCATACAGGGAGATACGCAGTATTTT
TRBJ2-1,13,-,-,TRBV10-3,CAISRTANNGQFF,TGTGCCATCTCAAGGACAGCTAACAATGGGCAGTTCTTC
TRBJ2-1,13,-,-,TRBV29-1,CSVGGLFYNEQFF,TGCAGCGTCGGGGGACTCTTTTACAATGAGCAGTTCTTC
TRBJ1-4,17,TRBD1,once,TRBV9,CAGSRTPPDRGNEKLFF,TGTGCCGGCAGTCGTACCCCACCGGACAGGGGTAATGAAAAACTGTTTTTT
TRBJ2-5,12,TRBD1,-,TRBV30,CAWRQGYETQYF,TGTGCCTGGAGACAGGGGTACGAGACCCAGTACTTC